These 13 T cell receptor beta chains were sequenced from one sample in a study of blood T cells in healthy people across ages. Then a second PCR, running about 7 to 11 cycles, was carried out with a sample-barcoded 5' primer and a J-beta primer mix. TCRdb redid the calling of the 5' RACE reads with MiXCR, one entry per CDR3 protein. This table holds hundreds of thousands of distinct CDR3 sequences, about 55% found once. The sequenced material came from blood. These receptors came from a man aged 55-75 years in good health.

This clonotype was detected a few times. The V gene is TRBV29-1, the J gene TRBJ2-3; 12 bases match TRBD1. The CDR3 totals 16 residues. V lost 6 bases, J lost 3 bases, and 10 bases stayed unmatched. CDR1 and CDR2 (germline): SQVTM, ANQGSEA. The CDR3 is CSVAIGTGGRTDTQYF. The CDR3 region has the DNA TGCAGCGTAGCAATTGGGACAGGGGGCAGGACAGATACGCAGTATTTT.

The table lists this clonotype with a count of one. The rearrangement joins TRBV12-3 or TRBV12-4 to TRBJ2-7; D remains ambiguous. The J call could be wrong; TRBJ2-5 is a better fit for the DNA end. The CDR3 contains 11 residues. The CDR3 DNA sequence: TGTGCCAGCAGGGAAGGTGGGACCCAGTACTTC. Translation: CASREGGTQYF.

This clonotype was recorded many times. The chain employs TRBV4-2 and TRBJ2-7, with TRBD2 as a possible D gene (6 bases). This CDR3 has 15 amino acids. The germline gives CDR1 LGHNA, CDR2 YNFKEQ. V gave up 0 bases and J gave up 3 bases, with 12 bases separating them. The CDR3 bases are TGTGCCAGCAGCCAAGATGCTAGCGCCCACTACGAGCAGTACTTC. Translation: CASSQDASAHYEQYF.

J is TRBJ2-3 and V is TRBV7-8; tentative D call: TRBD2 (7 bases). This CDR3 is 16 amino acids long. CDR1 is SGHVS, CDR2 FQNEAQ, per germline. Trimming took off 4 bases at V and 13 bases at J, with 27 bases between the two ends. For the CDR3, the DNA is TGTGCCAGCAGCTCCCAGACTAGCAGGGGCCGGGATAGTGAGTATTTT. Translated: CASSSQTSRGRDSEYF. Drawing the rest from reference TRBV7-8 and TRBJ2-3, the complete variable domain is GAGVSQSPRYKVAKRGQDVALRCDPISGHVSLFWYQQALGQGPEFLTYFQNEAQLDKSGLPSDRFFAERPEGSVSTLKIQRTQQEDSAVYLCASSSQTSRGRDSEYFGPGTRLTVL.

This sequence joins TRBV18 and TRBJ2-5; 7 bases match TRBD1. The J call may not be correct, given that the DNA end is closer to TRBJ2-7. This CDR3 contains 14 residues. CDR1 and CDR2 from the germline V gene are KGHSH and LQKENI. The CDR3 coding sequence is TGTGCCAGCTCACCTACGGCAGGGGGCTACGAGCAGTACTTC. It is translated as CASSPTAGGYEQYF.

This clonotype turned up a few times. This chain uses TRBV6-2 or TRBV6-3 with TRBJ2-1, with 8 bases lining up with TRBD2. Germline assignment: CDR1 MNHEY and CDR2 SVGEGT. The V gene end was trimmed by 0 bases and the J gene end by 9 bases; junction bases not matched to a gene: 7. This CDR3 comprises 15 residues. The CDR3 sequence is CASSYSAGAEGEQFF. CDR3 nucleotides: TGTGCCAGCAGTTACTCAGCGGGAGCTGAGGGTGAGCAGTTCTTC.

This clonotype was recorded at least ten times. The chain couples TRBV2 to TRBJ2-3; D is possibly TRBD1 (7 bases). With 8 bases removed from V and 0 bases from J, the gap between germline ends came to 12 bases. This CDR3 spans 14 amino acids. The germline V gene encodes CDR1 SNHLY and CDR2 FYNNEI. The CDR3 region is CASGRDRSTDTQYF. DNA for the CDR3: TGTGCCAGCGGGCGGGACAGAAGCACAGATACGCAGTATTTT.

This clonotype was counted only a few times. The chain links TRBV28 to TRBJ2-7, with a tentative D call TRBD1 (6 bases). The CDR3 extends over 15 amino acids. The V and J ends lost 4 bases and 1 base respectively, with 14 bases between them. Per the germline V gene, CDR1 is MDHEN and CDR2 is SYDVKM. As DNA, the CDR3 is TGTGCCAGCAGTTCTCCAGGGGCGTCTTCCTACGAGCAGTACTTC. Protein sequence: CASSSPGASSYEQYF.

This clonotype was observed a handful of times. The CDR3 reads CASGGNLRTDTQYF. For the CDR3, the DNA is TGTGCCAGCGGGGGTAACTTACGCACAGATACGCAGTATTTT. The chain combines TRBV2 with TRBJ2-3, with D possibly being TRBD1 or TRBD2 (5 bases each). V gave up 8 bases and J gave up 1 base, with 13 bases separating them. Germline CDR1 reads SNHLY; CDR2 reads FYNNEI. The CDR3 loop spans 14 amino acids.

This chain links TRBV5-1 with TRBJ1-6; D call uncertain. Germline CDR1 and CDR2: SGHRS and YFSETQ. The CDR3 has 15 residues. Trimming removed 3 bases at V and 7 bases at J, with 14 bases between. As DNA, the CDR3 is TGCGCCAGCAGCTCCCGGGAGATTGGCAATTCACCCCTCCACTTT. Protein product: CASSSREIGNSPLHF.

The chain is built from TRBV7-9 and TRBJ2-6, with D perhaps TRBD2 (7 bases). CDR1 is SEHNR, CDR2 FQNEAQ, per germline (reference sequence). Trimming pared 1 base from V and 2 bases from J, leaving 9 bases between. The CDR3 consists of 16 residues. CDR3 in amino acids: CASSLEGGAGANVLTF. CDR3 nucleotides: TGTGCCAGCAGCTTAGAGGGGGGGGCTGGGGCCAACGTCCTGACTTTC. Full variable domain (remainder filled in from reference TRBV7-9 and TRBJ2-6): DTGVSQNPRHKITKRGQNVTFRCDPISEHNRLYWYRQTLGQGPEFLTYFQNEAQLEKSRLLSDRFSAERPKGSFSTLEIQRTEQGDSAMYLCASSLEGGAGANVLTFGAGSRLTVL.

The sample holds one count of this clonotype. The CDR3 loop is CASSPPGAGLDTDTQYF. The CDR3 nucleotides are TGTGCCAGCTCACCACCGGGAGCGGGGCTTGACACAGATACGCAGTATTTT. This chain connects TRBV18 to TRBJ2-3; 7 bases are shared with TRBD2. The V gene's germline CDR1 is KGHSH and CDR2 LQKENI. V shed 0 bases and J 2 bases; nucleotides not matched to a gene: 8. This CDR3 comprises 17 residues.

The rearrangement joins TRBV5-1 to TRBJ2-5; no clear D gene. This CDR3 contains 14 residues. V lost 5 bases and J 3 bases, leaving 14 bases between the germline ends. Germline assignment: CDR1 SGHRS and CDR2 YFSETQ. CDR3 region: CASRPSVVEETQYF. Here the CDR3 DNA reads TGCGCCAGCAGGCCCTCGGTGGTAGAAGAGACCCAGTACTTC.